Each of the 15 T cell receptor beta chains below was sequenced from the same sample in a study of cytomegalovirus exposure and HLA in healthy donors. PCR used 60 Vbeta primers and 13 Jbeta primers. Libraries were prepared by immunoSEQ multiplex PCR; TCRdb keeps only in-frame clonotypes and omits some of them. This table has about 130,000 clones, approximately 80% appearing once. The sequencing sample was made of PBMCs. The receptors were gathered from a male donor in good health and CMV-seronegative.

The chain recombines TRBV28 with TRBJ1-2; 10 bases map to TRBD1. Trimming took 11 bases from V and 10 from J; bases not matched to a gene: 16. Germline CDR1 and CDR2: MDHEN and SYDVKM. CDR3 length equals 14 residues. CDR3 region: CASSGTGVRNVYTF. CDR3 in DNA: TGTGCCTCCTCGGGGACAGGGGTTAGGAATGTCTACACCTTC.

CDR3 in amino acids: CASSGGQGYEQYF. CDR3 coding DNA: TGCGCCAGCAGCGGGGGACAGGGGTACGAGCAGTACTTC. V and J are TRBV5-1 and TRBJ2-7, with 10 nucleotides matching TRBD1. After removal of 4 bases from V and 4 bases from J, the junction contained 2 bases not matched to a gene. Germline V gene data show CDR1 as SGHRS and CDR2 as YFSETQ. The CDR3 length is 13 residues. Full variable domain (missing parts from reference TRBV5-1 and TRBJ2-7): KAGVTQTPRYLIKTRGQQVTLSCSPISGHRSVSWYQQTPGQGLQFLFEYFSETQRNKGNFPGRFSGRQFSNSRSEMNVSTLELGDSALYLCASSGGQGYEQYFGPGTRLTVT.

Points on this clone: One end of the junction does not line up with germline, which may come from a read error. The chain is built from TRBV7-9 and TRBJ2-3; 10 positions agree with TRBD2. The CDR3 sequence is 18 residues long. Germline CDR1 and CDR2: SEHNR and FQNEAQ (reference sequence). CDR3 nucleotides: TGTTCCAGCAGCTTAGCCCCCATACTAGCGGGAAGCACAGATACGCAGTATTTT. Its protein product is CSSSLAPILAGSTDTQYF. Full variable domain (outside the CDR3, taken from reference TRBV7-9 and TRBJ2-3): DTGVSQNPRHKITKRGQNVTFRCDPISEHNRLYWYRQTLGQGPEFLTYFQNEAQLEKSRLLSDRFSAERPKGSFSTLEIQRTEQGDSAMYLCSSSLAPILAGSTDTQYFGPGTRLTVL.

The rearrangement joins TRBV7-9 to TRBJ2-6, with D unresolved. The germline V and J ends were trimmed by 3 bases and 4 bases, with 7 bases remaining between them. The CDR3 consists of 14 residues. The V gene's germline CDR1 is SEHNR and CDR2 FQNEAQ (reference sequence). CDR3 sequence (DNA): TGTGCCAGCAGCTTTGGGCAAGGGGCCAACGTCCTGACTTTC. It specifies CASSFGQGANVLTF.

The rearrangement uses TRBV28 and TRBJ1-2, with TRBD1 as a possible D gene (5 bases). Germline lookup yields CDR1 MDHEN and CDR2 SYDVKM. V was pared by 4 bases and J by 6 bases, with 15 bases between. This CDR3 is 14 amino acids long. For the CDR3, the DNA is TGTGCCAGCAGTTCCACTACCAGGGTTCATGGCTACACCTTC. It codes for CASSSTTRVHGYTF.

The chain recombines TRBV14 with TRBJ2-5, with D possibly TRBD2 on 6 matching bases. Per germline, CDR1 SGHDN and CDR2 FVKESK. There are 15 residues in the CDR3. V dropped 4 bases and J dropped 7 bases, with 19 bases sitting between them. CDR3 DNA: TGTGCCAGCAGCCCCGGAGGGCGGGGTTGGGGGACCCAGTACTTC. Translating it yields CASSPGGRGWGTQYF.

The CDR3 coding sequence is TGTGCCAGCATCTCGACAGGGCGGGAGCAGTACTTC. Its protein is CASISTGREQYF. The V and J genes are TRBV2 and TRBJ2-7; TRBD1 matches at 7 bases. The CDR3 contains 12 residues. J lost 7 bases, V lost 7 bases, and 7 bases had no gene match. Germline V gene data show CDR1 as SNHLY and CDR2 as FYNNEI. Drawing the rest from reference TRBV2 and TRBJ2-7, the complete variable domain is EPEVTQTPSHQVTQMGQEVILRCVPISNHLYFYWYRQILGQKVEFLVSFYNNEISEKSEIFDDQFSVERPDGSNFTLKIRSTKLEDSAMYFCASISTGREQYFGPGTRLTVT.

The CDR3 sequence is CASSQVERTTYNEQFF. CDR3 sequence (DNA): TGCGCCAGCAGCCAAGTCGAGCGGACCACCTACAATGAGCAGTTCTTC. The chain is built from TRBV4-1 and TRBJ2-1; weak D call: TRBD2 (5 bases). The germline V and J ends were trimmed by 1 base and 2 bases, with 12 bases remaining between them. The CDR3 spans 16 residues. CDR1 and CDR2 (germline): MGHRA, YSYEKL.

The chain uses TRBV27 and TRBJ1-1; tentatively, D is TRBD1 (5 bases). Germline V gene sequence: CDR1 MNHEY, CDR2 SMNVEV (reference sequence). The CDR3 spans 14 residues. Trimming shortened V by 4 bases and J by 4 bases, and 13 bases separated the two germline ends. The CDR3 loop reads CASSSITGSTEAFF. The CDR3 DNA follows: TGTGCCAGCAGTTCCATCACAGGTTCCACTGAAGCTTTCTTT.

This clone was counted only a few times. The V and J genes are TRBV9 and TRBJ1-3; D is possibly TRBD1 (6 bases). The CDR3 runs to 14 residues. Trimming took 3 bases from V and 4 from J, leaving 11 bases between them. Germline values: CDR1 SGDLS, CDR2 YYNGEE. Here the CDR3 DNA reads TGTGCCAGCAGCGCAGCAGGGGTAGGAAACACCATATATTTT. It codes for CASSAAGVGNTIYF.

There are a few counts of this clone. V gene TRBV2 combines with J gene TRBJ2-1; 10 bases align to TRBD2. CDR1 and CDR2 (germline): SNHLY, FYNNEI. J lost 5 bases, V lost 0 bases, and 1 base had no gene match. The CDR3 runs to 15 residues. The CDR3 here is CASSEALAGDNEQFF. Written as DNA, the CDR3 is TGTGCCAGCAGTGAAGCGCTAGCGGGAGACAATGAGCAGTTCTTC.

The sample holds one count of this clone. The chain is built from TRBV6-4 and TRBJ2-5; D might be TRBD2 (5 bases). The CDR3 spans 19 residues. The V gene lost 0 bases and the J gene lost 0 bases, with 20 bases spanning the gap. Per the germline V gene, CDR1 is MRHNA and CDR2 is SNTAGT. CDR3 amino acids: CASSDSRSADCSDQETQYF. As DNA, the CDR3 is TGTGCCAGCAGTGACTCGAGGTCAGCGGATTGCTCGGACCAAGAGACCCAGTACTTC.

The chain links TRBV6-1 to TRBJ1-2, with 7 bases fitting TRBD1. V was pared by 6 bases and J by 2 bases, with 3 bases of the junction left unmatched. This CDR3 region has 13 residues. The germline V gene encodes CDR1 MNHNS and CDR2 SASEGT. The CDR3 here is CASRTGINYGYTF. CDR3 nucleotide sequence: TGTGCCAGCAGGACAGGGATAAACTATGGCTACACCTTC.

This clone turned up a few times. This rearrangement joins TRBV30 to TRBJ1-1; 7 bases map to TRBD1. Germline V gives CDR1 GTSNPN, CDR2 SVGIG (reference sequence). With 0 bases clipped from V and 12 bases from J, the junction kept 10 bases outside the gene matches. The CDR3 covers 13 residues. CDR3 bases: TGTGCCTGGAGTGTCAGCCCGACAGGGCTTACTTTCTTT. Translating gives CAWSVSPTGLTFF.

The chain is built from TRBV2 and TRBJ1-2, with D unclear. From germline, CDR1 is SNHLY and CDR2 FYNNEI. Trimming shortened V by 4 bases and J by 4 bases, and 13 bases separated the two germline ends. The CDR3 is made up of 14 amino acids. The CDR3 protein is CASSVSGRLYGYTF. As DNA, the CDR3 is TGTGCCAGCAGTGTGTCAGGCCGCCTCTATGGCTACACCTTC.